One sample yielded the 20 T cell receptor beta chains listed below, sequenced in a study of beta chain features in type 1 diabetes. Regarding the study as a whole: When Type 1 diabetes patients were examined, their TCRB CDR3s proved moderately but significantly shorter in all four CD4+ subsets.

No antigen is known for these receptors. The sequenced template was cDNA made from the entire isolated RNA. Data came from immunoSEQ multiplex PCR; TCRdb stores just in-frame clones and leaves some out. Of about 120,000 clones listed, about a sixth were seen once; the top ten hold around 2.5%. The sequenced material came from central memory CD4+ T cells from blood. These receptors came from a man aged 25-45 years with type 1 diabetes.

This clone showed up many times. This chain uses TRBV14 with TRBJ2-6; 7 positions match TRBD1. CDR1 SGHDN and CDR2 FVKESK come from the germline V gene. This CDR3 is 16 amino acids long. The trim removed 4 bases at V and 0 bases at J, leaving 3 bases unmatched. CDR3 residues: CASSLGTDSGANVLTF. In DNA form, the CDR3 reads TGTGCCAGCAGCCTGGGGACAGACTCTGGGGCCAACGTCCTGACTTTC.

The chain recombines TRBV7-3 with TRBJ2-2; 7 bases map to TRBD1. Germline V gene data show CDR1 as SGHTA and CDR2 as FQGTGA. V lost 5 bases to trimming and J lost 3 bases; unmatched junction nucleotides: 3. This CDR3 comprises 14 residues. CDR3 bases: TGTGCCAGCAGCACAGGGGTAGACACCGGGGAGCTGTTTTTT. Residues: CASSTGVDTGELFF.

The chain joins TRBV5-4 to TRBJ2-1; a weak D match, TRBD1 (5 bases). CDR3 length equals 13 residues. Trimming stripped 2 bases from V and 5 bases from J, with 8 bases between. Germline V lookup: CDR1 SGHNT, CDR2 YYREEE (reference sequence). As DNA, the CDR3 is TGTGCCAGCAGCTTAGACAGCAACAATGAGCAGTTCTTC. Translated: CASSLDSNNEQFF.

CDR3: CASSLGLAARRDTQYF. Written as DNA, the CDR3 is TGTGCCAGTAGTTTGGGACTAGCGGCCCGCAGAGATACGCAGTATTTT. The chain employs TRBV19 and TRBJ2-3; 11 nucleotides line up with TRBD2. J gave up 5 bases and V 5 bases, and 9 bases lay outside the gene matches. There are 16 residues in the CDR3. Per germline, CDR1 LNHDA and CDR2 SQIVND (reference sequence).

The CDR3 sequence is CASSPRLAGAETQYF. As DNA, the CDR3 is TGTGCCAGCAGCCCGCGACTAGCGGGGGCAGAGACCCAGTACTTC. This chain uses TRBV7-2 with TRBJ2-5; 12 bases are shared with TRBD2. The CDR3 is 15 amino acids. The J segment lost 4 bases and the V segment lost 5 bases, leaving 5 bases of the junction unmatched. CDR1 is SGHTA and CDR2 is FQGNSA in the germline V gene.

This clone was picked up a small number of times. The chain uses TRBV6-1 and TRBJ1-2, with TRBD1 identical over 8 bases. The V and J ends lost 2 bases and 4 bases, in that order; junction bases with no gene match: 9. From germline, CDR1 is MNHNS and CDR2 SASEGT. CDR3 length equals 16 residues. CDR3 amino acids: CASSENVQGAAYGYTF. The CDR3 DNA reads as TGTGCCAGCAGTGAAAACGTGCAGGGGGCAGCCTATGGCTACACCTTC.

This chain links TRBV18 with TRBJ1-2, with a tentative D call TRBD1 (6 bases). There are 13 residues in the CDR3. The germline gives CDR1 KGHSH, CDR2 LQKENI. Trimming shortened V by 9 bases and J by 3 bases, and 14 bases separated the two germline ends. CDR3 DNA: TGTGCCAGTTCCGGGGGCGCCGACTATGGCTACACCTTC. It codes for CASSGGADYGYTF.

In DNA, the CDR3 is TGCGCCAGCAGTGATCGAGGGGTTGGCGAGCAGTTCTTC. Translation: CASSDRGVGEQFF. The V and J genes are TRBV10-1 and TRBJ2-1; D assignment may be TRBD1 or TRBD2 (5 bases each). This CDR3 has 13 amino acids. The V gene's germline CDR1 is WNHNN and CDR2 SYGVQD (reference sequence). The V gene lost 3 bases and the J gene lost 10 bases, with 13 bases spanning the gap.

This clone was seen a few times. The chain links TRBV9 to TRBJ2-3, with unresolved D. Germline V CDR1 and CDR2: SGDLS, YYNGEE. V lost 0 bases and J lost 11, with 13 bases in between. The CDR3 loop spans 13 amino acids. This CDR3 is CASSVDRSSRQYF. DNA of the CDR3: TGTGCCAGCAGCGTAGACCGCTCGTCAAGGCAGTATTTT. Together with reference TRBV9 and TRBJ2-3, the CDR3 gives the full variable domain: DSGVTQTPKHLITATGQRVTLRCSPRSGDLSVYWYQQSLDQGLQFLIQYYNGEERAKGNILERFSAQQFPDLHSELNLSSLELGDSALYFCASSVDRSSRQYFGPGTRLTVL.

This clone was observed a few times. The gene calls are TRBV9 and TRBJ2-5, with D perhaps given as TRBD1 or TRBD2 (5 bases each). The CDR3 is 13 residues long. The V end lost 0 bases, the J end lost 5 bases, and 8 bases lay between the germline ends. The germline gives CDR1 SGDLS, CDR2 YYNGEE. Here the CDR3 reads CASSVVGDETQYF. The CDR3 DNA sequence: TGTGCCAGCAGCGTAGTCGGGGACGAGACCCAGTACTTC.

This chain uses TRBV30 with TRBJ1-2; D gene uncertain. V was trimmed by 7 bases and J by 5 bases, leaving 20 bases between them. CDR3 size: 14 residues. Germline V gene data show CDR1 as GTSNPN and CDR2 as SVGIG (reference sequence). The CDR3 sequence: CASCLGVCLYGYTF. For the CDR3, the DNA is TGTGCCTCTTGCCTAGGCGTATGTCTTTATGGCTACACCTTC.

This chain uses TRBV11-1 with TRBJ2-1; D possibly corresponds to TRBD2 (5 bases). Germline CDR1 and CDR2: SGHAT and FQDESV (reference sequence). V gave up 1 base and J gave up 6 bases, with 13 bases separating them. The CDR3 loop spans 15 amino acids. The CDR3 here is CASSLGSGTFNEQFF. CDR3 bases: TGTGCCAGCAGCTTAGGCAGCGGAACTTTCAATGAGCAGTTCTTC.

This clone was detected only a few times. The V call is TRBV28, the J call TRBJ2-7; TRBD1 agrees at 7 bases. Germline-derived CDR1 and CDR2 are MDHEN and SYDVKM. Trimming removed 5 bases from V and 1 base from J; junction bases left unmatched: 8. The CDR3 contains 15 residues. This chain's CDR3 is CASSHRSTGSYEQYF. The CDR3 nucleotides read TGTGCCAGCAGTCACAGGTCGACAGGGTCCTACGAGCAGTACTTC. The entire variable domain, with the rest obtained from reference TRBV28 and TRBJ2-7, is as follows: DVKVTQSSRYLVKRTGEKVFLECVQDMDHENMFWYRQDPGLGLRLIYFSYDVKMKEKGDIPEGYSVSREKKERFSLILESASTNQTSMYLCASSHRSTGSYEQYFGPGTRLTVT.

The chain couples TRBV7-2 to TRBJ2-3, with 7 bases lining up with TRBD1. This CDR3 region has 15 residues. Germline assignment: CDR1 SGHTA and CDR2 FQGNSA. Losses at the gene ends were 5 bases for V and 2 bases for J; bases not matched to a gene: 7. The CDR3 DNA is TGTGCCAGCAGCCTCACGGACAGGACCACAGATACGCAGTATTTT. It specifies CASSLTDRTTDTQYF. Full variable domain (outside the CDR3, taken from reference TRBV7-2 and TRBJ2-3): GAGVSQSPSNKVTEKGKDVELRCDPISGHTALYWYRQSLGQGLEFLIYFQGNSAPDKSGLPSDRFSAERTGGSVSTLTIQRTQQEDSAVYLCASSLTDRTTDTQYFGPGTRLTVL.

For the CDR3, the DNA is TGTGCCAGCAGCTTAAAGACTAGCGTCAGCACAGATACGCAGTATTTT. It translates to CASSLKTSVSTDTQYF. This chain links TRBV13 with TRBJ2-3; TRBD2 agrees at 8 bases. V shed 2 bases and J 0 bases; nucleotides not matched to a gene: 4. CDR3 length equals 16 residues. Germline loops: CDR1 PRHDT, CDR2 FYEKMQ (reference sequence).

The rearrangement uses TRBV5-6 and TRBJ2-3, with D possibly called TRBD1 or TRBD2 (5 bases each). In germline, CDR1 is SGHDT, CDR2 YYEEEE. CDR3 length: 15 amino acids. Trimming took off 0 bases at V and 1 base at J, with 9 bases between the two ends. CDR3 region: CASSLAGGRTDTQYF. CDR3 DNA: TGTGCCAGCAGCTTGGCTGGGGGACGCACAGATACGCAGTATTTT.

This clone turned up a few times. CDR3 bases: TGCGCCAGCAGCTTGTACGGATCCGACGAGCAGTACTTC. Its protein is CASSLYGSDEQYF. J is TRBJ2-7 and V is TRBV5-1; D ambiguous. The CDR3 covers 13 residues. The germline gives CDR1 SGHRS, CDR2 YFSETQ. The germline V and J ends were trimmed by 1 base and 5 bases, with 10 bases remaining between them.

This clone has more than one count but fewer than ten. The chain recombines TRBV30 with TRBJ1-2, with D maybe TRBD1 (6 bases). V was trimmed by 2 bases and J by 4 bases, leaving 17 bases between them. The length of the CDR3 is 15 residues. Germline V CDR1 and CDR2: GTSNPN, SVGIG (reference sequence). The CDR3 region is CAWSKPVTGRYGYTF. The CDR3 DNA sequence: TGTGCCTGGAGTAAACCCGTGACAGGACGCTATGGCTACACCTTC.

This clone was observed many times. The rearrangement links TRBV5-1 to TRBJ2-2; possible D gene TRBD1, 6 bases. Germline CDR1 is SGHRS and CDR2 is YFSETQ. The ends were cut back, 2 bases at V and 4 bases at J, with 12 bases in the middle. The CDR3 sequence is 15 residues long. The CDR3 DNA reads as TGCGCCAGCAGCTTAAGTGGGACAACCACCGGGGAGCTGTTTTTT. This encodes CASSLSGTTTGELFF.

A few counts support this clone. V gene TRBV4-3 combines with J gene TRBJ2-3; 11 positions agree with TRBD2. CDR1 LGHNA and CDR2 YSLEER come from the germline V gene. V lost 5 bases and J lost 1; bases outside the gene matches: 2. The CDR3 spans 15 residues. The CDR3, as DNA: TGCGCCAGCAGCGTACTAGCGGGAGGCACAGATACGCAGTATTTT. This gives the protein CASSVLAGGTDTQYF.